This T cell receptor (beta chain) was observed in a study of blood T cells in healthy people across ages. The second PCR ran roughly 7 to 11 cycles with a sample-barcoded 5' primer and J-beta primers. Using its own MiXCR run on the 5' RACE reads, TCRdb lists one record per CDR3 protein. The sample has some 1.4 million distinct CDR3 sequences; roughly 45% are singletons. The CDR3 has 13 amino acids. Per the germline V gene, CDR1 is DFQATT and CDR2 is SNEGSKA (reference sequence). V was pared by 5 bases and J by 6 bases, with 15 bases between. This TCR came from a woman in her late teens or twenties in good health. The sequenced material came from blood. The chain recombines TRBV20-1 with TRBJ2-3; no clear D gene. As DNA, the CDR3 is TGCAGTGCTCCCCTCGCCGTACGGGATACGCAGTATTTT. Protein product: CSAPLAVRDTQYF.